This T cell receptor (beta chain) was sequenced during a study of CD8 T cells in Susac syndrome. Study summary: Patients with Susac syndrome were, at the time of blood collection, therapy-naive, maintained on corticosteroids, or maintained on intravenous immunoglobulin alone.

Regarding this clonotype: Its antigen is not known.

The study's findings and limits: The study conceded that its TCR sequencing and HLA analysis involved relatively few individuals. Susac CD8+ cells expanded clonally the most in TEMRA cells and in active patients.

With random hexamers, reverse transcription was performed on about 0.5 to 1 ug of RNA. By means of immunoSEQ multiplex PCR, TCR beta CDR3 spanning 54 Vbeta and 13 Jbeta underwent amplification. MiXCR, applied by TCRdb to the immunoSEQ multiplex PCR reads, yields one record per CDR3 protein. The profile shows under 70,000 distinct CDR3 sequences, roughly 94% of them singletons. The sample comprised CD8+ T cells from PBMCs. This sequence was found in a human donor with Susac syndrome.

DNA for the CDR3: TGTGCCAGCAGCCTTCGGGCGGGGGGGGCTTACGAGCAGTACTTC. Translated, it gives CASSLRAGGAYEQYF. This rearrangement joins TRBV7-3 to TRBJ2-7; 9 nucleotides match TRBD2. The ends lost 5 bases at V and 4 bases at J; junction bases unmatched: 9. The CDR3 totals 15 residues. Germline values: CDR1 SGHTA, CDR2 FQGTGA. The variable domain in full, with the rest retrieved from reference TRBV7-3 and TRBJ2-7, is GAGVSQTPSNKVTEKGKYVELRCDPISGHTALYWYRQSLGQGPEFLIYFQGTGAADDSGLPNDRFFAVRPEGSVSTLKIQRTERGDSAVYLCASSLRAGGAYEQYFGPGTRLTVT.